This T cell receptor beta chain came from a study of beta chain features in type 1 diabetes. Study details: Across the samples, about 100 million sorted cells were examined in total.

Comments on this clone: The antigen remains unidentified.

Overall study results and limits: Relative to healthy donors, patients appeared to have naive, central memory and Treg TCRB repertoires that were more similar.

The investigators reverse transcribed all of the isolated RNA, so they sequenced expressed TCRB transcripts. Repertoires were generated with immunoSEQ multiplex PCR, while TCRdb's copy carries only in-frame clones and drops some. The table includes about 330,000 clones, 9.5% to 12% detected once. The CDR3 has 15 residues. With 5 bases clipped from V and 0 bases from J, the junction kept 4 bases outside the gene matches. Germline V gene data show CDR1 as MDHEN and CDR2 as SYDVKM. This receptor was identified in a woman aged 25 to 39 in good health. The source material was naive CD4+ T cells from blood. The genes are TRBV28 and TRBJ2-7, with 10 bases lining up with TRBD2. DNA of the CDR3: TGTGCCAGCAGTGCCGGGACTAGCGTCTCCTACGAGCAGTACTTC. Its protein product is CASSAGTSVSYEQYF.